This T cell receptor (beta chain) emerged from a study of early T cells in non-severe SARS-CoV-2 infection (dated by TCRdb to the early 2020s). Context from the whole study: Because TCR sequencing was done on bulk RNA from unsorted whole blood, the alpha and beta chains could not be paired.

The library was generated by 5' RACE. Sequencing instrument: NextSeq 500. The TCR library protocol attached unique molecular identifiers to individual cDNA molecules to correct for sequencing error and PCR bias. Both TCR alpha and beta chains were sequenced, and tight co-correlation was observed between alpha and beta sequence abundances in each sample. Under the source paper's analysis protocol: Decombinator V4 was used to annotate TCR sequences for V gene, J gene and CDR3. Expanded TCRs were defined as changing significantly between any two time points under a Poisson model with p below 0.0001. TCR abundances were normalised to the total number of TCRs sequenced in each sample and reported as counts per million. MAIT TCRs were defined by TRAV1-2 paired with TRAJ12, TRAJ20 or TRAJ33, and iNKT TCRs by TRAV10 paired with TRAJ18. VDJdb, accessed 1 November 2021, was searched for CMV, EBV and SARS-CoV-2 annotated TCRs, excluding TCRs annotated for multiple antigens. TCRdb passed the public sequencing reads through fastp at Q25 and MiXCR, retaining productive beta sequences. When rows share a CDR3 protein, they turn into one entry using the most common DNA and genes. The V and J calls were not made by the authors but by TCRdb's processing. For this sample the table gives more than 45,000 distinct CDR3 sequences, of which around 12% were detected only once. 3.5% to 4.5% of the sample lies in the top ten.

The full study reports these points: VDJdb matching was skewed toward anti-spike CD8 responses, so virus-specific expansions were likely underestimated and private and CD4 specificities were missed.

A distance of 9 bases separates the germline ends of V and J, which lose 4 bases and 2 bases respectively. The CDR3 numbers 12 residues from cysteine through phenylalanine. CDR3 DNA is the only sequence kept; it has 36 bases, read in frame from the first base. Per the germline V gene, SQVTM is the CDR1 and ANQGSEA is the CDR2. This clonotype has a count of ten or more. Its antigen target is currently unknown. No per-base quality is available; no much larger clone lies one base away. This was a case-control study nested in a cohort of healthcare workers in London, UK, who had nasopharyngeal swab PCR tests and blood samples taken every week. Between 23 and 31 March 2020, the week of the UK lockdown, healthcare workers were enrolled and then followed up weekly for as long as 16 weeks.

This chain joins TRBV29-1 to TRBJ2-7; possibly the D gene is TRBD1, per 6 matching bases. This TCR was recovered from an adult who was a healthcare worker with PCR-confirmed SARS-CoV-2 infection or an uninfected control (not recorded which). The sample consisted of whole blood. The nucleotide sequence is TGCAGCGTTGCAGGGGACCCCTACGAGCAGTACTTC. This translates into CSVAGDPYEQYF.